This paragraph reports one T cell receptor (beta chain). Its antigen is not identified. The V gene's germline CDR1 is SNHLY and CDR2 FYNNEI. The CDR3 has 14 residues. V trimming: 8 bases; J trimming: 7 bases; junction bases outside the gene matches: 12. CD4+ cells were split into CD45RA+ naive and CD45RA-negative memory subsets. The sample is drawn from a study of shared clonotypes between healthy human individuals. As for the study in general: CD4 naive and memory got three plates each, CD8 naive two, CD8 memory one.

Once extracted for a subset, genomic DNA was divided evenly among several immunoSEQ plates. Sequencing used immunoSEQ multiplex PCR; TCRdb keeps in-frame clones, though not all of them. The table records some 2.3 million clones, approximately 95% of them present only once. Study findings and constraints: Donors were few, which limited the genetic and exposure-history diversity represented.

The rearrangement links TRBV2 to TRBJ2-7; 9 bases line up with TRBD2. This TCR was recovered from a man between 18 and 29 years old in good health. Some clones in this sample may be carry-over from other donors' samples. The sample taken for sequencing was naive CD4+ T cells from PBMCs. Subset: CD45RA+ positively selected. The CDR3 coding sequence is TGTGCCAGCGGCGAGGGCCTAGCGGGAAATGAGCAGTACTTC. Encoded protein: CASGEGLAGNEQYF.